The 12 T cell receptor beta chains below were found in one sample sequenced in a study of T cells in Graves' hyperthyroidism and ophthalmopathy. RNA transcripts gave rise to amplified TCR beta CDR3 regions. Researchers ran a first-round RT-PCR on the TCR CDR3 using the HTBI primer set. MiXCR, applied by TCRdb to the multiplex PCR reads, yields one record per CDR3 protein. The profile shows hundreds of thousands of distinct CDR3 sequences, 15% to 19% of them singletons. The specimen was blood. Every receptor here comes from a woman aged 18-35 years with Graves' hyperthyroidism.

This clonotype was recorded many times. The chain joins TRBV3-1 to TRBJ2-1; TRBD2 agrees at 9 bases. The CDR3 totals 17 residues. Germline CDR1 is LGHDT and CDR2 is YNNKEL (reference sequence). With 4 bases clipped from V and 5 bases from J, the junction kept 12 bases outside the gene matches. The CDR3 is CASSRTRGSGRNNEQFF. CDR3 DNA sequence: TGTGCCAGCAGCCGTACCCGGGGGAGCGGGAGGAACAATGAGCAGTTCTTC.

The table lists this clonotype with many counts. This chain connects TRBV4-1 to TRBJ2-7, with TRBD1 matching over 7 bases. This CDR3 comprises 14 residues. In germline, CDR1 is MGHRA, CDR2 YSYEKL. V lost 2 bases, J lost 5 bases, and 6 bases stayed unmatched. In nucleotides, the CDR3 is TGCGCCAGCAGCCAACAACAGGGGTTCAACGAGCAGTACTTC. The encoded protein is CASSQQQGFNEQYF.

This clonotype was recorded a few times. The chain joins TRBV27 to TRBJ1-5; D uncertain. The CDR3 runs 14 residues. Deletions cut 6 bases from V and 1 base from J, with 10 bases between. Germline V gives CDR1 MNHEY, CDR2 SMNVEV (reference sequence). Here the CDR3 reads CASSPSLSNQPQHF. In DNA, the CDR3 is TGTGCCAGCAGCCCGAGCCTCAGCAATCAGCCCCAGCATTTT.

The chain is built from TRBV2 and TRBJ2-7; 14 bases are shared with TRBD2. The CDR3 covers 15 residues. The V and J ends lost 4 bases and 5 bases, in that order; junction bases with no gene match: 4. Germline-derived CDR1 and CDR2 are SNHLY and FYNNEI. The CDR3 DNA is TGTGCCAGCAGTGTGACTAGCGGGGGGGCCGACGAGCAGTACTTC. This encodes CASSVTSGGADEQYF.

This sequence joins TRBV7-2 and TRBJ2-7; tentatively, D is TRBD1 or TRBD2 (5 bases each). This CDR3 contains 12 residues. CDR1 is SGHTA and CDR2 is FQGNSA in the germline V gene. The V end lost 4 bases, the J end lost 3 bases, and 7 bases lay between the germline ends. DNA for the CDR3: TGTGCCAGCAGCTGGGGGATCTACGAGCAGTACTTC. Translated: CASSWGIYEQYF.

This clonotype has a count of ten or more. This chain joins TRBV20-1 and TRBJ1-5, with unresolved D. Germline V CDR1 and CDR2: DFQATT, SNEGSKA (reference sequence). The CDR3 covers 14 residues. Trimming pared 1 base from V and 3 bases from J, leaving 10 bases between. Written as DNA, the CDR3 is TGCAGTGCTAGAGCGGACGGCCTCAATCAGCCCCAGCATTTT. Its translation is CSARADGLNQPQHF.

The chain combines TRBV5-1 with TRBJ1-2, with D hard to call. Deletions cut 0 bases from V and 1 base from J, with 10 bases between. The CDR3 length is 15 residues. The germline CDR1 and CDR2 sequences are SGHRS and YFSETQ. The CDR3 nucleotides read TGCGCCAGCAGCTTGGAGGCGACTGTTAACTATGGCTACACCTTC. It codes for CASSLEATVNYGYTF.

In this sample, this clonotype turned up a few times. One base away lies a much larger clone, so this may be a sequencing read error. The J gene is TRBJ1-5, the V gene TRBV2; D remains ambiguous. Trimming removed 4 bases at V and 3 bases at J, with 7 bases between. This CDR3 has 13 amino acids. In germline, CDR1 is SNHLY, CDR2 FYNNEI. CDR3 sequence (DNA): TGTGCCAGCAGTGGACGGCTCAATCAGCCCCAGCATTTT. This encodes CASSGRLNQPQHF.

This clonotype was seen ten or more times. The chain is built from TRBV11-1 and TRBJ1-2; a possible D gene is TRBD1 (6 bases). The V gene lost 10 bases and the J gene lost 0 bases, with 18 bases spanning the gap. The CDR3 is made up of 15 amino acids. Germline V CDR1 and CDR2: SGHAT, FQDESV (reference sequence). The CDR3 loop reads CAILVWDTANYGYTF. In DNA, the CDR3 is TGTGCCATCCTAGTTTGGGACACAGCTAACTATGGCTACACCTTC. The full variable domain, with the rest looked up from reference TRBV11-1 and TRBJ1-2, is EAEVAQSPRYKITEKSQAVAFWCDPISGHATLYWYRQILGQGPELLVQFQDESVVDDSQLPKDRFSAERLKGVDSTLKIQPAELGDSAMYLCAILVWDTANYGYTFGSGTRLTVV.

This clonotype has at least ten counts. The rearrangement joins TRBV3-1 to TRBJ2-5; the match to TRBD1 covers 8 bases. The junction had 9 bases not matched to a gene; V was cut back by 1 base and J by 2 bases. This CDR3 spans 17 amino acids. Germline CDR1 and CDR2: LGHDT and YNNKEL (reference sequence). CDR3 nucleotide sequence: TGTGCCAGCAGCCAAGCTCCCCGGGGGACAGGTCAAGAGACCCAGTACTTC. This sequence encodes CASSQAPRGTGQETQYF.

This clonotype was counted ten times or more. The chain uses TRBV3-1 and TRBJ2-1; D possibly corresponds to TRBD2 (5 bases). With 5 bases removed from V and 0 bases from J, the gap between germline ends came to 5 bases. The length of the CDR3 is 13 residues. CDR1 and CDR2 from the germline V gene are LGHDT and YNNKEL (reference sequence). The chain's CDR3 is CASSTSSYNEQFF. The CDR3 coding sequence is TGTGCCAGCAGCACTAGCTCCTACAATGAGCAGTTCTTC.

This clonotype was detected ten times or more. Here the CDR3 DNA reads TGTGCCAGCGGGACCGGGACTAGAGGGGGGGGGCAAGAGACCCAGTACTTC. Its protein product is CASGTGTRGGGQETQYF. This chain uses TRBV12-3 or TRBV12-4 with TRBJ2-5, with 8 bases matching TRBD2. V shed 8 bases and J 2 bases; nucleotides not matched to a gene: 16. The CDR3 extends over 17 amino acids.